A single sample gave rise to the 30 T cell receptor beta chains below, sequenced in a study of cytomegalovirus exposure and HLA in healthy donors. The study ran its PCR with 60 Vbeta and 13 Jbeta primers. The repertoire was sequenced with immunoSEQ multiplex PCR; TCRdb's copy has only in-frame clones and lacks some. The sample yields 60,000 to 65,000 clones, 71% seen once. Sequences were obtained from PBMCs. The receptors were sampled from a man aged 45 to 65 in good health and CMV-seropositive.

The rearrangement links TRBV7-9 to TRBJ1-4; D may be TRBD1 (5 bases). Per the germline V gene, CDR1 is SEHNR and CDR2 is FQNEAQ (reference sequence). The V end was cut by 5 bases, the J end by 7 bases, with 17 bases between. CDR3 length: 15 amino acids. DNA for the CDR3: TGTGCCAGCAGCCTCACACAGGCTCGTCTTGAAAAACTGTTTTTT. Its translation: CASSLTQARLEKLFF.

The chain uses TRBV9 and TRBJ2-5; D perhaps matches TRBD2 (6 bases). This CDR3 region has 13 residues. V was shortened by 0 bases and J by 7 bases, with 10 bases between the two germline ends. Germline V lookup: CDR1 SGDLS, CDR2 YYNGEE. The CDR3 nucleotides are TGTGCCAGCAGCGTAGGCGGGATAGGGACCCAGTACTTC. Its translation: CASSVGGIGTQYF.

V usage is TRBV5-1 and J usage is TRBJ2-7; 10 positions match TRBD1. The CDR3 runs 14 residues. Trimming at V came to 4 bases and at J to 3 bases, leaving 4 bases not matched to a gene. CDR1 and CDR2 from the germline V gene are SGHRS and YFSETQ. This CDR3 reads CASSRTGGLYEQYF. CDR3 coding DNA: TGCGCCAGCAGCCGGACAGGGGGACTCTACGAGCAGTACTTC.

In regard to this clone: One junction end does not reproduce the germline sequence, and a read error may be involved. The rearrangement joins TRBV19 to TRBJ1-5, with 10 positions matching TRBD1. There are 16 residues in the CDR3. Looked up from germline, CDR1 is LNHDA and CDR2 is SQIVND (reference sequence). CDR3 nucleotide sequence: TGTGCCAGTAGAGTGACAGGGGGCATGGGTAATCGGCCCCAGCATTTT. Its translation: CASRVTGGMGNRPQHF.

The chain couples TRBV7-2 to TRBJ1-2, with TRBD1 matching over 8 bases. This CDR3 spans 15 amino acids. The V gene's germline CDR1 is SGHTA and CDR2 FQGNSA. V lost 6 bases to trimming and J lost 2 bases; unmatched junction nucleotides: 8. CDR3 in DNA: TGTGCCAGCAGTACCGGGACAGGATTCAACTATGGCTACACCTTC. It codes for CASSTGTGFNYGYTF.

This clone was seen more than once but under ten times. This chain links TRBV9 with TRBJ2-1; D unresolved. The V end lost 0 bases, the J end lost 5 bases, and 12 bases lay between the germline ends. Germline CDR1 reads SGDLS; CDR2 reads YYNGEE. This CDR3 comprises 15 residues. The CDR3, as DNA: TGTGCCAGCAGCGTAGAGCAGGTGGTGGACAATGAGCAGTTCTTC. Its translation: CASSVEQVVDNEQFF.

As to this clone: A far larger clone is a single base away, which makes a read error likely. The rearrangement uses TRBV6-1 and TRBJ2-1; possibly TRBD1 for D (5 bases). V lost 0 bases and J 13 bases, leaving 16 bases between the germline ends. The germline gives CDR1 MNHNS, CDR2 SASEGT. This CDR3 has 14 residues. CDR3 in DNA: TGTGCCAGCAGTGAAGCGTGGGGCCCCCACATTCAGTTCTTC. This codes for CASSEAWGPHIQFF.

This clone was seen only a few times. This chain links TRBV27 with TRBJ2-5; 8 bases fit TRBD2. Germline V CDR1 and CDR2: MNHEY, SMNVEV (reference sequence). After removal of 2 bases from V and 4 bases from J, the junction contained 6 bases not matched to a gene. The CDR3 has 15 amino acids. The DNA for the CDR3 is TGTGCCAGCAGTTTAGCCCCTAGCGGGCGAGAGACCCAGTACTTC. Amino acids: CASSLAPSGRETQYF.

V and J are TRBV6-5 and TRBJ1-2, with 9 nucleotides matching TRBD1. This CDR3 has 12 residues. Per the germline V gene, CDR1 is MNHEY and CDR2 is SVGAGI. J gave up 7 bases and V 4 bases, and 1 base lay outside the gene matches. As DNA, the CDR3 is TGTGCCAGCAGTTCGACAGGGGGTGGCTACACCTTC. Its protein is CASSSTGGGYTF.

The J gene is TRBJ2-3, the V gene TRBV5-1, with TRBD2 matching 9 bases. Germline lookup yields CDR1 SGHRS and CDR2 YFSETQ. The CDR3 covers 15 residues. J was trimmed by 1 base and V by 2 bases; bases with no gene match: 2. DNA for the CDR3: TGCGCCAGCAGCTTTAGCGGGAGTGGCACAGATACGCAGTATTTT. Encoded protein: CASSFSGSGTDTQYF.

This clone was picked up a small number of times. J is TRBJ2-1 and V is TRBV5-6, with D possibly being TRBD2 (6 bases). Trimming took off 5 bases at V and 4 bases at J, with 16 bases between the two ends. Germline-derived CDR1 and CDR2 are SGHDT and YYEEEE. The CDR3 has 15 residues. The CDR3 nucleotides read TGTGCCAGCAGGGCCGGTACTAGCTCTTACAATGAGCAGTTCTTC. The encoded protein is CASRAGTSSYNEQFF. Together with reference TRBV5-6 and TRBJ2-1, the CDR3 gives the full variable domain: DAGVTQSPTHLIKTRGQQVTLRCSPKSGHDTVSWYQQALGQGPQFIFQYYEEEERQRGNFPDRFSGHQFPNYSSELNVNALLLGDSALYLCASRAGTSSYNEQFFGPGTRLTVL.

This clone was recorded a few times. The rearrangement links TRBV5-8 to TRBJ2-3, with 9 bases matching TRBD1. Germline V CDR1 and CDR2: SGHTS, YDEGEE. With V trimmed by 4 bases and J by 8 bases, 14 bases remained unmatched. This CDR3 region has 16 residues. CDR3 sequence reads: CASSLTPGQGLGTQYF. CDR3 in DNA: TGTGCCAGCAGCCTGACCCCGGGACAGGGTTTGGGTACGCAGTATTTT.

The rearrangement uses TRBV6-5 and TRBJ2-5; 9 nucleotides line up with TRBD1. CDR3 length: 14 residues. Germline CDR1 MNHEY, CDR2 SVGAGI. Trimming cost V 4 bases and J 4 bases; bases outside gene matches: 4. CDR3 nucleotide sequence: TGTGCCAGCAGTTCCACAGGGGGCAGAGAGACCCAGTACTTC. As protein: CASSSTGGRETQYF.

The chain has TRBV6-6 and TRBJ1-3, with 7 bases aligning to TRBD1. Germline CDR1 is MNHNY and CDR2 is SVGAGI (reference sequence). The V and J ends lost 6 bases and 4 bases, in that order; junction bases with no gene match: 3. This CDR3 contains 13 residues. Here the CDR3 reads CASRTQGGNTIYF. CDR3 DNA: TGTGCCAGCAGAACACAGGGGGGAAACACCATATATTTT.

The genes are TRBV27 and TRBJ1-1; the match to TRBD1 covers 7 bases. Germline V gives CDR1 MNHEY, CDR2 SMNVEV (reference sequence). This CDR3 comprises 13 residues. J was trimmed by 5 bases and V by 2 bases; bases with no gene match: 2. CDR3 DNA: TGTGCCAGCAGTTTAGCAGGGGGTACTGAAGCTTTCTTT. It yields the protein CASSLAGGTEAFF.

This clone was picked up one time. The V call is TRBV6-1, the J call TRBJ2-3; TRBD2 agrees at 9 bases. Germline V CDR1 and CDR2: MNHNS, SASEGT. The length of the CDR3 is 14 residues. The junction had 3 bases not matched to a gene; V was cut back by 5 bases and J by 3 bases. The CDR3 bases are TGTGCCAGCAGTCAGCGGGGGGTTACAGATACGCAGTATTTT. Its translation is CASSQRGVTDTQYF.

This chain uses TRBV18 with TRBJ2-7; D might be TRBD2 (7 bases). The CDR3 is 14 residues long. Trimming stripped 3 bases from V and 2 bases from J, with 11 bases between. Germline-derived CDR1 and CDR2 are KGHSH and LQKENI. CDR3 protein: CASSPGGLPYEQYF. CDR3 nucleotides: TGTGCCAGCTCACCGGGGGGGCTTCCCTACGAGCAGTACTTC.

The chain uses TRBV7-2 and TRBJ2-2; 7 nucleotides align to TRBD2. The CDR3 has 16 residues. V lost 5 bases, J lost 0 bases, and 6 bases stayed unmatched. Germline V gives CDR1 SGHTA, CDR2 FQGNSA. CDR3 residues: CASSPWTRANTGELFF. DNA of the CDR3: TGTGCCAGCAGCCCCTGGACTAGGGCGAACACCGGGGAGCTGTTTTTT.

This clone was found once. V usage is TRBV7-8 and J usage is TRBJ2-1; 9 bases align to TRBD2. Germline values: CDR1 SGHVS, CDR2 FQNEAQ. V trimming: 6 bases; J trimming: 0 bases; junction bases outside the gene matches: 6. The CDR3 has 16 residues. CDR3 sequence reads: CASRFSGGSSYNEQFF. The CDR3 DNA reads TGTGCCAGCAGGTTTAGCGGGGGCAGCTCCTACAATGAGCAGTTCTTC.

The J gene is TRBJ1-3, the V gene TRBV5-5; D uncertain. The V end lost 2 bases, the J end lost 8 bases, and 14 bases lay between the germline ends. Germline lookup yields CDR1 SGHKS and CDR2 YYEKEE (reference sequence). This CDR3 region has 14 residues. The CDR3 protein is CASSFFELSDTIYF. The CDR3 region has the DNA TGTGCCAGCAGCTTTTTTGAATTGTCGGACACCATATATTTT.

The J gene is TRBJ2-1, the V gene TRBV6-5, with 11 bases matching TRBD2. In germline, CDR1 is MNHEY, CDR2 SVGAGI. This CDR3 is 15 amino acids long. V was pared by 6 bases and J by 3 bases, with 4 bases of the junction left unmatched. The CDR3 here is CASRVGTSGYNEQFF. In DNA, the CDR3 is TGTGCCAGCAGGGTGGGGACTAGCGGCTACAATGAGCAGTTCTTC.

There are a few counts of this clone. The J gene is TRBJ2-5, the V gene TRBV19, with TRBD2 identical over 9 bases. Germline V CDR1 and CDR2: LNHDA, SQIVND (reference sequence). This CDR3 region has 16 residues. V was pared by 3 bases and J by 5 bases, with 10 bases of the junction left unmatched. CDR3 residues: CASSISGSRVWETQYF. CDR3 in DNA: TGTGCCAGTAGTATTAGCGGGAGTAGGGTATGGGAGACCCAGTACTTC.

The chain couples TRBV6-5 to TRBJ1-1; D gene ambiguous. Trimming cost V 6 bases and J 3 bases, with 5 bases left between them. CDR1 and CDR2 from the germline V gene are MNHEY and SVGAGI. The CDR3 has 11 amino acids. In DNA form, the CDR3 reads TGTGCCAGCAGCCGAGACACTGAAGCTTTCTTT. It specifies CASSRDTEAFF.

The chain uses TRBV7-9 and TRBJ2-3, with TRBD1 identical over 9 bases. Unmatched junction bases numbered 8, after V lost 5 bases and J lost 2 bases. This CDR3 is built from 16 residues. Germline CDR1 reads SEHNR; CDR2 reads FQNEAQ (reference sequence). CDR3 region: CASSPPGDRVTDTQYF. CDR3 DNA sequence: TGTGCCAGCAGCCCGCCCGGGGACAGGGTCACAGATACGCAGTATTTT.

The J gene is TRBJ2-7, the V gene TRBV29-1, with 7 bases identical to TRBD2. Germline CDR1 reads SQVTM; CDR2 reads ANQGSEA. The ends lost 7 bases at V and 2 bases at J; junction bases unmatched: 14. The CDR3 length is 15 residues. CDR3 DNA sequence: TGCAGCGGGGGAACGCCAAAGGGACTAACCTACGAGCAGTACTTC. Encoded protein: CSGGTPKGLTYEQYF.

The CDR3 protein is CASKISQGGTYEQYF. The DNA for the CDR3 is TGTGCCAGCAAGATCAGCCAGGGCGGAACCTACGAGCAGTACTTC. J is TRBJ2-7 and V is TRBV6-5; a possible D gene is TRBD1 (5 bases). The V gene's germline CDR1 is MNHEY and CDR2 SVGAGI. Deletions cut 7 bases from V and 2 bases from J, with 18 bases between. The CDR3 runs to 15 residues.

V and J are TRBV6-6 and TRBJ2-2, with 7 bases identical to TRBD1. The CDR3 totals 14 residues. The J segment lost 3 bases and the V segment lost 6 bases, leaving 4 bases of the junction unmatched. CDR1 and CDR2 from the germline V gene are MNHNY and SVGAGI (reference sequence). The CDR3 here is CASRSTGDTGELFF. The CDR3 bases are TGTGCCAGCAGAAGCACAGGGGACACCGGGGAGCTGTTTTTT.

V and J are TRBV21-1 and TRBJ2-7; TRBD2, the D gene given by the table, was not confirmed from the DNA. TRBV21-1 is assigned pseudogene status. This CDR3 is 14 amino acids long. CDR3: CASIDREDAYEQYF. The CDR3 DNA reads as TGTGCCAGCATCGACCGGGAGGACGCTTACGAGCAGTACTTC.

V usage is TRBV11-2 and J usage is TRBJ1-2; D possibly corresponds to TRBD1 (5 bases). The CDR3 has 15 residues. Looked up from germline, CDR1 is SGHAT and CDR2 is FQNNGV. Trimming removed 2 bases at V and 4 bases at J, with 14 bases between. The CDR3 nucleotides read TGTGCCAGCAGCTTACCAGGGCCCTCGGGCTATGGCTACACCTTC. Protein sequence: CASSLPGPSGYGYTF.

The V call is TRBV30, the J call TRBJ2-4, with D perhaps TRBD2 (5 bases). The ends were cut back, 5 bases at V and 1 base at J, with 9 bases in the middle. This CDR3 is built from 13 residues. Germline values: CDR1 GTSNPN, CDR2 SVGIG (reference sequence). DNA of the CDR3: TGTGCCTGGGCGAGGGTTGCCAAAAACATTCAGTACTTC. Translated: CAWARVAKNIQYF.